The clone carrying this T cell receptor (beta chain) was found a few times. Its antigen is currently unknown. The CDR3 is made up of 14 amino acids. V shed 0 bases and J shed 7 bases, with 11 bases lying between them. Germline V gene data show CDR1 as SGDLS and CDR2 as YYNGEE. This record belongs to a study of identical twins. TCRdb re-analysed the 5' RACE reads in MiXCR, keeping a single row per CDR3 protein. The data contain under 500,000 distinct CDR3 sequences, roughly an eighth of them singletons. Study-level results: Sequences that were out-of-frame, alpha and twin-shared displayed an excess of low generation probability. For cord blood, abundant beta clonotypes had fewer insertions, unlike memory repertoires, which showed none.

This sample also appeared in a second study, on yellow fever vaccine responses in identical twins. That report adds: Reported findings indicate that twins' vaccine T cell responses seemed partially convergent, partially personalized.

Sequenced sample: CD4+ T cells sorted from blood. This sequence originates from a woman aged 18-35 years in good health. The chain joins TRBV9 to TRBJ1-5, with D perhaps TRBD1 (5 bases). The CDR3 reads CASSVDGAWQPQHF. CDR3 in DNA: TGTGCCAGCAGCGTAGATGGGGCATGGCAGCCCCAGCATTTT. The full variable domain, in which reference TRBV9 and TRBJ1-5 provide the parts outside the CDR3, is DSGVTQTPKHLITATGQRVTLRCSPRSGDLSVYWYQQSLDQGLQFLIQYYNGEERAKGNILERFSAQQFPDLHSELNLSSLELGDSALYFCASSVDGAWQPQHFGDGTRLSIL.